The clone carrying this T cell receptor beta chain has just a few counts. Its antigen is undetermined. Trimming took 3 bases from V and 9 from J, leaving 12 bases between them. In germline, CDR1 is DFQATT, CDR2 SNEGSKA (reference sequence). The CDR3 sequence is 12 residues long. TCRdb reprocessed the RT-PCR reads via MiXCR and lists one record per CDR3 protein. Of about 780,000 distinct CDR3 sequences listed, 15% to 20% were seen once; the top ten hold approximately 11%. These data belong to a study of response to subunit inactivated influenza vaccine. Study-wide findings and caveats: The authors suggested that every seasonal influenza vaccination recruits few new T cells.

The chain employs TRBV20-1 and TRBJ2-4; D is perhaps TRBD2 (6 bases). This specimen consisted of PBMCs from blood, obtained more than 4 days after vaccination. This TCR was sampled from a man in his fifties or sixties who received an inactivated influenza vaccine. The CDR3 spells CSARALALIQYF. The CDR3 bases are TGCAGTGCTAGGGCTCTAGCGCTCATTCAGTACTTC.